The entry below describes one T cell receptor beta chain. This record comes from a study of OX40 agonist ivuxolimab in advanced cancers. The overall study: Averaging roughly 60 years in age, with a range of roughly 20 to 80, the cohort was about 85% male.

Trimming removed 2 bases at V and 6 bases at J, with 14 bases between. The CDR3 contains 13 residues. Germline V gives CDR1 SQVTM, CDR2 ANQGSEA. Generated by immunoSEQ multiplex PCR, the TCRdb table keeps only in-frame clones and is missing some. This sample has approximately 87,000 clones; more than 85% occur once, and the top ten carry 3% to 4%. This chain joins TRBV29-1 and TRBJ2-7; D uncertain. The clonotype was recovered from an adult with an advanced solid tumor such as melanoma, head and neck, liver or kidney cancer. The sample in question was CD4+ or CD8+ T cells sorted from blood, obtained in a trial of the OX40 agonist ivuxolimab. The CDR3 DNA reads as TGCAGCGTTGAAATTTCGGATACCCCCGAGCAGTACTTC. It yields the protein CSVEISDTPEQYF.